This T cell receptor beta chain came from a study of T-cell reconstitution after alpha-beta-depleted transplantation in children. The study's findings and limits: There were some patients whose high TCRbeta diversity at day 60 came from surviving recipient T cells and thymic progenitors. T-cell counts and diversity at one year post-transplant came mainly from newly produced T cells. Reportedly, alpha-beta T cells present about two months post-transplant originated from several hundred expanded clones of graft origin.

Trimming took off 7 bases at V and 5 bases at J, with 13 bases between the two ends. CDR1 and CDR2 (germline): SEHNR, FQNEAQ (reference sequence). This CDR3 spans 13 amino acids. Regarding this clonotype: The antigen is undetermined.

The TCRbeta library was prepared with unique molecular identifiers. TCRdb reprocessed the PCR reads via MiXCR and lists one record per CDR3 protein. The sample lists about 460,000 distinct CDR3 sequences; over 10% were seen once. The TCR comes from a female patient younger than 10 who had a stem cell transplant for aplastic anemia, so the T cells may come from the graft donor. The chain couples TRBV7-9 to TRBJ2-3, with D maybe TRBD2 (5 bases). Sequencing used PBMCs, mostly from graft donor cells, obtained 180 days after TCRalphabeta/CD19-depleted stem cell transplant. The CDR3 spells CASIRTGEDTQYF. CDR3 nucleotide sequence: TGTGCCAGCATCCGGACTGGGGAAGATACGCAGTATTTT.